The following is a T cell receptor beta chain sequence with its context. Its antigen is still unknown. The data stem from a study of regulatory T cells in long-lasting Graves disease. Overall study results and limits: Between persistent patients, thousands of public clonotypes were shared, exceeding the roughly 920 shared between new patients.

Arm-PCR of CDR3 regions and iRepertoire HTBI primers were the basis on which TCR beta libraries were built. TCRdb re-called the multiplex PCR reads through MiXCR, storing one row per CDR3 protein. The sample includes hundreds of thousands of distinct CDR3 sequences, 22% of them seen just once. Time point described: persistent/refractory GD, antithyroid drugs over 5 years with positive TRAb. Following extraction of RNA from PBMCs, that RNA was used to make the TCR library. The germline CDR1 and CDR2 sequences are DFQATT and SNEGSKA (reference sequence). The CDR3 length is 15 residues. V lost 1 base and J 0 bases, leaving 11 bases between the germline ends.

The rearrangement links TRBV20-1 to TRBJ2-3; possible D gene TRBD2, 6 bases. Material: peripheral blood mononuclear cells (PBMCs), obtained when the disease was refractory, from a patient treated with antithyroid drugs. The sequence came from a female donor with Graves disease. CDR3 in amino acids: CSARVPGLSTDTQYF. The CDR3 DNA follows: TGCAGTGCTAGAGTCCCGGGACTTAGCACAGATACGCAGTATTTT.